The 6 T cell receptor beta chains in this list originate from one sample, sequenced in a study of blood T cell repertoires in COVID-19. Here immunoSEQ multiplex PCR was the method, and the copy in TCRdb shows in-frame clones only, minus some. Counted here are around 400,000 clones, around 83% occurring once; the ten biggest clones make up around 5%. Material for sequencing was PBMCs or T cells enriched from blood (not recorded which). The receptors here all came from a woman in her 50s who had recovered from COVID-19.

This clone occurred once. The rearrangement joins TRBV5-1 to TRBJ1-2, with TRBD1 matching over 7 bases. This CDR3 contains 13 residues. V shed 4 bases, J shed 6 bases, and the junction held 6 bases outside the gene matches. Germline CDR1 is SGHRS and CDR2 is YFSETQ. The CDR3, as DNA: TGCGCCAGCAGCCTAGGACAGGAGGATGGCTACACCTTC. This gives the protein CASSLGQEDGYTF.

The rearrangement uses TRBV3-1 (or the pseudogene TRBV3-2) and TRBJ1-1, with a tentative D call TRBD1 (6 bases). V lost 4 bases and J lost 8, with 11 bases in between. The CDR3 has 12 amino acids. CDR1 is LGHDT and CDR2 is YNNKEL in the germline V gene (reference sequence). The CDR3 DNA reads TGTGCCAGCAGCCGATCAGGGGCAGAAGCTTTCTTT. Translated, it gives CASSRSGAEAFF.

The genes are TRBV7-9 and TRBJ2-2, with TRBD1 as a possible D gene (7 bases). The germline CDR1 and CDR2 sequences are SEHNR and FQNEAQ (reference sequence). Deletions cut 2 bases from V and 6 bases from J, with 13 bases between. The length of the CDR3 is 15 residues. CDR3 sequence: CASSLQGGVAGELFF. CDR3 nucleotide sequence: TGTGCCAGCAGCTTACAGGGGGGAGTAGCCGGGGAGCTGTTTTTT.

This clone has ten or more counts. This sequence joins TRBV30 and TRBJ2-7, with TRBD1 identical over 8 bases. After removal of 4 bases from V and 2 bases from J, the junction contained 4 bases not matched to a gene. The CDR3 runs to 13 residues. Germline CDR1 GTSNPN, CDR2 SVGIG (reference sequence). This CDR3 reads CAWIRDRPYEQYF. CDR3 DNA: TGTGCCTGGATCCGGGACAGGCCCTACGAGCAGTACTTC.

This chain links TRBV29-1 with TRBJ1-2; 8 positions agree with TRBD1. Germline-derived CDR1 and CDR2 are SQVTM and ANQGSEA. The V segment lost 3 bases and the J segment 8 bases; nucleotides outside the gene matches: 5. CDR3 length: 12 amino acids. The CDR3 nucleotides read TGCAGCGTTGATCCGGACAGGGTCGGCTACACCTTC. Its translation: CSVDPDRVGYTF.

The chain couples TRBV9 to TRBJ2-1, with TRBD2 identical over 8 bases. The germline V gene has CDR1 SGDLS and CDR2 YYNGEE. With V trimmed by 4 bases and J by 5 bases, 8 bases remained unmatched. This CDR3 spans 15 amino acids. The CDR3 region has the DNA TGTGCCAGCAGCCCGGGGGGGTGGGGTAACAATGAGCAGTTCTTC. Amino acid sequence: CASSPGGWGNNEQFF.